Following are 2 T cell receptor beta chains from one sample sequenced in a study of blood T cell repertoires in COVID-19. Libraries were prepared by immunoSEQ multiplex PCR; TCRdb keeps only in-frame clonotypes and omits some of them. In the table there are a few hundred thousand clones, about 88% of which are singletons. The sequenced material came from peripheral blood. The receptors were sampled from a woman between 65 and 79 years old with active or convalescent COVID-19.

The CDR3 loop is CASSLPGTGSETQYF. The CDR3 DNA follows: TGTGCCAGCAGCTTACCCGGGACAGGGTCAGAGACCCAGTACTTC. The chain joins TRBV6-6 to TRBJ2-5, with 9 bases lining up with TRBD1. This CDR3 region has 15 residues. V was clipped by 6 bases and J by 4 bases; unmatched bases: 9. From germline, CDR1 is MNHNY and CDR2 SVGAGI (reference sequence).

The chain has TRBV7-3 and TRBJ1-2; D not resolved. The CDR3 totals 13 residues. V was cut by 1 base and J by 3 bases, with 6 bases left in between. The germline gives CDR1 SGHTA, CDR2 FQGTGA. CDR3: CASSLSGDYGYTF. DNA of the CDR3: TGTGCCAGCAGCTTAAGCGGAGACTATGGCTACACCTTC. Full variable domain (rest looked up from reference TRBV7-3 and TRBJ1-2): GAGVSQTPSNKVTEKGKYVELRCDPISGHTALYWYRQSLGQGPEFLIYFQGTGAADDSGLPNDRFFAVRPEGSVSTLKIQRTERGDSAVYLCASSLSGDYGYTFGSGTRLTVV.